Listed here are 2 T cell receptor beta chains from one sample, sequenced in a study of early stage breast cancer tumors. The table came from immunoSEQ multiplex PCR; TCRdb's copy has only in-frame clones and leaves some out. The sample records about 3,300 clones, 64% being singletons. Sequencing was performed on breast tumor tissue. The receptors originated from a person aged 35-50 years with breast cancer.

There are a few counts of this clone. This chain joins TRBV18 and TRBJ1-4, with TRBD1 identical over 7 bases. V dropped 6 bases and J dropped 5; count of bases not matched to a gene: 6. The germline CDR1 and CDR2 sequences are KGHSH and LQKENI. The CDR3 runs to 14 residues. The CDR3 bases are TGTGCCAGCTCCCCGGGACAGATAAATGAAAAACTGTTTTTT. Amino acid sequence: CASSPGQINEKLFF.

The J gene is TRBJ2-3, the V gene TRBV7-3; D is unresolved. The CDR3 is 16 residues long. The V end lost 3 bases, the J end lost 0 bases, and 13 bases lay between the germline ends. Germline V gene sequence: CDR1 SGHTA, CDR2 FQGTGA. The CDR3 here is CASSFIVSASTDTQYF. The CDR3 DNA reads TGTGCCAGCAGCTTTATCGTAAGTGCTAGCACAGATACGCAGTATTTT.